Listed here are 20 T cell receptor beta chains from one sample, sequenced in a study of T cells in Graves' hyperthyroidism and ophthalmopathy. TCR beta CDR3 sequences were amplified from RNA transcripts. The TCR CDR3 was amplified in a first-round RT-PCR using the HTBI primer set. From the multiplex PCR reads, TCRdb called clonotypes with MiXCR, one entry per CDR3 protein. This sample has 540,000 or so distinct CDR3 sequences, with 46% found just once. Sequenced sample: peripheral blood or thyroid tissue (not recorded which). The receptors stem from an adult woman with Graves' disease, either hyperthyroidism or ophthalmopathy (not recorded which).

The chain carries TRBV24-1 and TRBJ1-5; 8 nucleotides agree with TRBD1. Germline lookup yields CDR1 KGHDR and CDR2 SFDVKD. Trimming took 9 bases from V and 5 from J; bases not matched to a gene: 2. The CDR3 runs 12 residues. CDR3 amino acids: CATGQGHQPQHF. In DNA, the CDR3 is TGTGCCACCGGACAGGGCCATCAGCCCCAGCATTTT.

The V call is TRBV10-2, the J call TRBJ2-2, with D possibly matching TRBD2 (6 bases). The CDR3 consists of 16 residues. V dropped 0 bases and J dropped 0 bases, with 8 bases sitting between them. Per germline, CDR1 WSHSY and CDR2 SAAADI. The CDR3 region has the DNA TGCGCCAGCAGTGAGTCGGGAGGATCGAACACCGGGGAGCTGTTTTTT. Translating gives CASSESGGSNTGELFF.

At least ten counts were recorded for this clonotype. The chain carries TRBV20-1 and TRBJ1-6; possible D gene TRBD1, 6 bases. With 6 bases removed from V and 12 bases from J, the gap between germline ends came to 24 bases. The germline gives CDR1 DFQATT, CDR2 SNEGSKA (reference sequence). This CDR3 region has 15 residues. CDR3 region: CSANSQGLRGGPLHF. As DNA, the CDR3 is TGCAGTGCGAACTCACAGGGACTCCGGGGGGGACCCCTCCACTTT.

Here the CDR3 reads CAIKGDRAGANVLTF. Here the CDR3 DNA reads TGTGCCATCAAAGGGGACAGGGCTGGGGCCAACGTCCTGACTTTC. V and J are TRBV10-3 and TRBJ2-6; 9 bases map to TRBD1. The CDR3 sequence is 15 residues long. Germline V CDR1 and CDR2: ENHRY, SYGVKD. Trimming cost V 7 bases and J 2 bases; bases outside gene matches: 3.

The genes are TRBV2 and TRBJ1-2, with no clear D. Per germline, CDR1 SNHLY and CDR2 FYNNEI. This CDR3 has 12 residues. V was pared by 5 bases and J by 12 bases, with 16 bases between. CDR3 protein: CASSYGQMENTF. CDR3 nucleotides: TGTGCCAGCAGTTACGGGCAAATGGAAAACACCTTC.

The chain uses TRBV2 and TRBJ2-5; 8 bases fit TRBD1. Per the germline V gene, CDR1 is SNHLY and CDR2 is FYNNEI. The trim removed 7 bases at V and 6 bases at J, leaving 13 bases unmatched. The CDR3 consists of 15 residues. As DNA, the CDR3 is TGTGCCAGCACCACGACAGGGGAGAAACTGAAGACCCAGTACTTC. This gives the protein CASTTTGEKLKTQYF.

This clonotype was seen a few times. This chain links TRBV20-1 with TRBJ1-5; D unresolved. The CDR3 length is 15 residues. Germline V gives CDR1 DFQATT, CDR2 SNEGSKA (reference sequence). The V end lost 1 base, the J end lost 11 bases, and 21 bases lay between the germline ends. The DNA of the CDR3 is TGCAGTGCTAGAGTTCCGACTAGCGGGCAAGAGACCCAGCATTTT. Its translation is CSARVPTSGQETQHF.

The sample holds many counts of this clonotype. The genes are TRBV11-2 and TRBJ2-7, with 10 bases matching TRBD2. The CDR3 has 18 residues. Germline CDR1 SGHAT, CDR2 FQNNGV. V was clipped by 7 bases and J by 1 base; unmatched bases: 16. The CDR3 region is CASTLEALAGALSYEQYF. DNA for the CDR3: TGTGCCAGCACCCTCGAGGCTCTAGCGGGAGCGCTATCCTACGAGCAGTACTTC.

Comments on this clonotype: Given the absence of the conserved phenylalanine or tryptophan at the CDR3 end, a read error is likely. The gene calls are TRBV7-2 and TRBJ1-1, with no clear D. This CDR3 has 13 amino acids. The V gene's germline CDR1 is SGHTA and CDR2 FQGNSA. The CDR3 DNA is TGTGCCAACAGCCTAGGATATAACACTGAAGCTTTCCTT. Its protein is CANSLGYNTEAFL.

This chain joins TRBV20-1 and TRBJ1-2; possibly TRBD1 for D (6 bases). Germline V CDR1 and CDR2: DFQATT, SNEGSKA (reference sequence). V was trimmed by 6 bases and J by 4 bases, leaving 15 bases between them. The CDR3 sequence is 13 residues long. The CDR3 DNA reads TGCAGTGCGACGGTGGGGGCGGCCTATGGCTACACCTTC. Protein sequence: CSATVGAAYGYTF.

The gene calls are TRBV29-1 and TRBJ1-3; D is unclear. CDR3 length: 13 amino acids. The germline V and J ends were trimmed by 2 bases and 2 bases, with 7 bases remaining between them. Germline CDR1 SQVTM, CDR2 ANQGSEA. The CDR3 region has the DNA TGCAGCGTTGAACACAGCGCTGGAAACACCATATATTTT. Encoded protein: CSVEHSAGNTIYF. The variable domain in full, completed from reference TRBV29-1 and TRBJ1-3, reads SAVISQKPSRDICQRGTSLTIQCQVDSQVTMMFWYRQQPGQSLTLIATANQGSEATYESGFVIDKFPISRPNLTFSTLTVSNMSPEDSSIYLCSVEHSAGNTIYFGEGSWLTVV.

The chain joins TRBV5-1 to TRBJ2-2, with D perhaps TRBD2 (5 bases). Germline V gene data show CDR1 as SGHRS and CDR2 as YFSETQ. Trimming took off 5 bases at V and 7 bases at J, with 18 bases between the two ends. The CDR3 spans 15 residues. CDR3 protein: CASRLYSQRVGELFF. As DNA, the CDR3 is TGCGCCAGCAGATTATATAGCCAGAGGGTCGGGGAGCTGTTTTTT. The full variable domain, rest sourced from reference TRBV5-1 and TRBJ2-2, is KAGVTQTPRYLIKTRGQQVTLSCSPISGHRSVSWYQQTPGQGLQFLFEYFSETQRNKGNFPGRFSGRQFSNSRSEMNVSTLELGDSALYLCASRLYSQRVGELFFGEGSRLTVL.

The genes are TRBV29-1 and TRBJ2-7; D remains ambiguous. The germline V gene has CDR1 SQVTM and CDR2 ANQGSEA. The CDR3 is made up of 16 amino acids. V lost 8 bases and J 1 base, leaving 24 bases between the germline ends. CDR3 loop: CSPGPLGGGSSYEQYF. In DNA, the CDR3 is TGCAGCCCGGGCCCCCTGGGTGGCGGATCTTCCTACGAGCAGTACTTC.

Only a few counts were recorded for this clonotype. The chain is built from TRBV25-1 and TRBJ2-5; D may be TRBD1 or TRBD2 (6 bases each). The germline V gene has CDR1 MGHDK and CDR2 SYGVNS. Trimming stripped 0 bases from V and 5 bases from J, with 10 bases between. This CDR3 has 14 residues. DNA for the CDR3: TGTGCCAGCAGTGAATATGGGGGGCAGGAGACCCAGTACTTC. It codes for CASSEYGGQETQYF. Full variable domain (rest looked up from reference TRBV25-1 and TRBJ2-5): EADIYQTPRYLVIGTGKKITLECSQTMGHDKMYWYQQDPGMELHLIHYSYGVNSTEKGDLSSESTVSRIRTEHFPLTLESARPSHTSQYLCASSEYGGQETQYFGPGTRLLVL.

The chain uses TRBV19 and TRBJ1-1, with TRBD1 matching over 7 bases. This CDR3 contains 15 residues. Trimming at V came to 9 bases and at J to 3 bases, leaving 13 bases not matched to a gene. Germline V gene sequence: CDR1 LNHDA, CDR2 SQIVND (reference sequence). The CDR3 protein is CASKLGGARDTEAFF. The CDR3 DNA sequence: TGTGCCAGCAAACTAGGGGGCGCGAGGGACACTGAAGCTTTCTTT.

With respect to this clonotype: The junction shows a germline mismatch at one end, possibly a read error. The chain employs TRBV7-2 and TRBJ1-5; the D gene is possibly TRBD1 (5 bases). CDR1 and CDR2 (germline): SGHTA, FQGNSA. The CDR3 covers 13 residues. The CDR3 DNA sequence: TGTGCCAGCTCGCGGGACGGCGATCAGCCCCAGCGTTTT. Amino acid sequence: CASSRDGDQPQRF.

This clonotype was observed a handful of times. The rearrangement joins TRBV15 to TRBJ1-6, with D maybe TRBD1 (5 bases). The CDR3 has 15 residues. Trimming took 3 bases from V and 5 from J, leaving 11 bases between them. Germline loops: CDR1 LNHNV, CDR2 YYDKDF (reference sequence). The DNA of the CDR3 is TGTGCCACCAGCAGTCGGACAACAGATAATTCACCCCTCCACTTT. This sequence encodes CATSSRTTDNSPLHF. Using reference TRBV15 and TRBJ1-6 for the parts outside the CDR3, the full variable domain is DAMVIQNPRYQVTQFGKPVTLSCSQTLNHNVMYWYQQKSSQAPKLLFHYYDKDFNNEADTPDNFQSRRPNTSFCFLDIRSPGLGDTAMYLCATSSRTTDNSPLHFGNGTRLTVT.

This clonotype was seen a handful of times. The chain has TRBV20-1 and TRBJ1-4, with D possibly being TRBD1 (6 bases). V dropped 5 bases and J dropped 7 bases, with 14 bases sitting between them. Germline loops: CDR1 DFQATT, CDR2 SNEGSKA (reference sequence). The CDR3 covers 13 residues. The CDR3: CSALGGASEKLFF. CDR3 coding DNA: TGCAGTGCTCTCGGGGGGGCGAGTGAAAAACTGTTTTTT.

For this clonotype: In this CDR3 the conserved last residue, phenylalanine or tryptophan, is missing, so a read error is likely. No DNA is shown, since the ends of the CDR3 on it are uncertain; the CDR3 is the one TCRdb lists. The chain links TRBV7-9 to TRBJ2-5; no DNA check was done on the table's D call, TRBD2. With termini counted, the CDR3 has 14 amino acids. Germline V gene lookup returns CDR1 SEHNR and CDR2 FQNEAQ (reference sequence). The CDR3 sequence is CASRERLYQETQKY.

The chain links TRBV20-1 to TRBJ2-7; 8 positions agree with TRBD2. This CDR3 contains 13 residues. Per germline, CDR1 DFQATT and CDR2 SNEGSKA (reference sequence). V lost 6 bases to trimming and J lost 0 bases; unmatched junction nucleotides: 4. The CDR3 protein is CSAQGLDSYEQYF. The CDR3 DNA follows: TGCAGTGCGCAGGGACTAGACTCCTACGAGCAGTACTTC.